Listed below are T cell receptor beta chains from one sample, sequenced in a study of identical twins. TCRdb analysed the 5' RACE reads with MiXCR anew, one entry per CDR3 protein. The sample holds around 370,000 distinct CDR3 sequences, around 9% seen once. The sequenced sample was naive T cells sorted from blood. Source of these receptors: a woman between 45 and 65 years old in good health. Both conserved end residues are part of each CDR3. D genes are given only for firm matches. Clone size appears in some rows only: once, few, many, or a class for an expanded clone.

CDR3aa,CDR3nt,j_gene,abundance,d_gene,v_gene
CSSTTGTRPYNEQFF,TGCAGTTCTACCACCGGGACCAGACCCTACAATGAGCAGTTCTTC,TRBJ2-1,few,NA,TRBV20-1
CASSRTVQETQYF,TGTGCCAGCAGCAGGACTGTCCAAGAGACCCAGTACTTC,TRBJ2-5,many,NA,TRBV5-6
CSAVPGGSDTEAFF,TGCAGTGCTGTACCGGGGGGCTCCGACACTGAAGCTTTCTTT,TRBJ1-1,few,NA,TRBV20-1
CASTSLAGVYNEQFF,TGTGCCAGCACCTCACTAGCGGGAGTCTACAATGAGCAGTTCTTC,TRBJ2-1,many,TRBD2,TRBV28
CASSSDGGSTDTQYF,TGTGCCAGCAGCTCGGACGGAGGAAGCACAGATACGCAGTATTTT,TRBJ2-3,NA,NA,TRBV11-2
CASSQGAAQVYGYTF,TGCGCCAGCAGCCAGGGGGCGGCGCAAGTCTATGGCTACACCTTC,TRBJ1-2,NA,NA,TRBV4-1
CASRAFMDTNTGELFF,TGTGCCAGCAGGGCCTTCATGGACACGAACACCGGGGAGCTGTTTTTT,TRBJ2-2,NA,NA,TRBV12-3/TRBV12-4
CASSTIENQPQHF,TGTGCCAGTAGTACAATTGAAAATCAGCCCCAGCATTTT,TRBJ1-5,NA,NA,TRBV19
CASKVLRGGTQYF,TGTGCCAGCAAGGTTTTACGGGGTGGGACCCAGTACTTC,TRBJ2-5,few,NA,TRBV12-3/TRBV12-4
CASSELSELYNEQFF,TGTGCCAGCAGTGAACTTTCCGAACTCTACAATGAGCAGTTCTTC,TRBJ2-1,few,NA,TRBV25-1
CSVRPGLADNEQFF,TGCAGCGTGCGACCGGGACTAGCGGACAATGAGCAGTTCTTC,TRBJ2-1,NA,TRBD2,TRBV29-1
CASSLVAGRQDTQYF,TGTGCCAGCAGCTTAGTAGCGGGACGACAAGATACGCAGTATTTT,TRBJ2-3,few,TRBD2,TRBV11-3
CASTAGVTGELFF,TGTGCCAGCACTGCGGGAGTGACCGGGGAGCTGTTTTTT,TRBJ2-2,once,TRBD2,TRBV2
CASSKTGLKPQHF,TGTGCCAGCAGCAAGACAGGGCTGAAGCCCCAGCATTTT,TRBJ1-5,NA,TRBD1,TRBV6-2/TRBV6-3
CASSKTLSNQPQHF,TGTGCCAGCAGTAAGACACTTAGCAATCAGCCCCAGCATTTT,TRBJ1-5,many,NA,TRBV6-1
CSPRRGRKKKAYNEQFF,TGCAGTCCGAGACGGGGTAGAAAGAAAAAGGCCTACAATGAGCAGTTCTTC,TRBJ2-1,many,NA,TRBV20-1
CASSLPGGGYGYTF,TGTGCCAGCAGTCTACCTGGAGGGGGCTATGGCTACACCTTC,TRBJ1-2,few,NA,TRBV6-5
CASSEPSGAFNEQFF,TGTGCCAGCAGTGAACCCTCTGGAGCGTTCAATGAGCAGTTCTTC,TRBJ2-1,few,NA,TRBV25-1
CASSFLAGFSGANVLTF,TGTGCCAGCAGTTTTCTTGCAGGGTTCTCTGGGGCCAACGTCCTGACTTTC,TRBJ2-6,NA,NA,TRBV12-3/TRBV12-4
CSARGTSGRYEQYF,TGCAGTGCTAGAGGGACTAGCGGGAGATACGAGCAGTACTTC,TRBJ2-7,many,TRBD2,TRBV20-1
CASSLEVTTGELFF,TGTGCCAGCAGCCTGGAAGTAACCACCGGGGAGCTGTTTTTT,TRBJ2-2,NA,NA,TRBV14
CAIPSGFQETQYF,TGTGCCATCCCTAGCGGATTCCAAGAGACCCAGTACTTC,TRBJ2-5,few,TRBD2,TRBV3-1
CASSVSASYNEQFF,TGCGCCAGCAGCGTAAGCGCCAGTTACAATGAGCAGTTCTTC,TRBJ2-1,few,NA,TRBV5-1
CASSISPGGGAEQYF,TGTGCCAGTAGTATAAGCCCCGGAGGGGGTGCCGAGCAGTACTTC,TRBJ2-7,NA,NA,TRBV19
CASMHQTGGFTDTQYF,TGTGCCAGCATGCATCAGACCGGGGGTTTCACAGATACGCAGTATTTT,TRBJ2-3,few,NA,TRBV2
CASSPGAGPHREQYF,TGTGCCAGCAGCCCAGGGGCAGGGCCCCACCGAGAGCAGTACTTC,TRBJ2-7,NA,NA,TRBV11-2
CASSSNPQGADTQYF,TGCGCCAGCAGCTCAAATCCCCAGGGAGCAGATACGCAGTATTTT,TRBJ2-3,NA,NA,TRBV5-1
CASSRGQGNSPLHF,TGTGCCAGCAGTCGGGGACAGGGAAATTCACCCCTCCACTTT,TRBJ1-6,few,TRBD1,TRBV7-9
CATSRETSGSFGDEQFF,TGTGCCACCAGCAGAGAGACTAGCGGGAGTTTCGGGGATGAGCAGTTCTTC,TRBJ2-1,few,TRBD2,TRBV15
CASSPGTSAAYEQYF,TGCGCCAGCAGCCCCGGGACTAGCGCAGCCTACGAGCAGTACTTC,TRBJ2-7,few,TRBD2,TRBV5-1
CASSPRATNEKLFF,TGCGCCAGCAGCCCGCGAGCAACTAATGAAAAACTGTTTTTT,TRBJ1-4,many,NA,TRBV5-1
CASSPIPGNNQPQHF,TGCGCCAGCAGCCCTATACCGGGAAACAATCAGCCCCAGCATTTT,TRBJ1-5,few,NA,TRBV10-2
CASSYLDSARPQHF,TGTGCCAGCAGTTATCTCGACAGCGCCAGGCCCCAGCATTTT,TRBJ1-5,many,NA,TRBV12-3/TRBV12-4
CASRLDASHIQYF,TGTGCCAGCAGGCTGGACGCCTCCCACATTCAGTACTTC,TRBJ2-4,NA,NA,TRBV27
CASSRHSTSGSSTGELFF,TGCGCCAGCAGCCGACACTCGACTAGCGGGAGCTCTACCGGGGAGCTGTTTTTT,TRBJ2-2,many,TRBD2,TRBV5-1
CASSQEGGRVDAGELFF,TGTGCCAGCAGCCAAGAAGGCGGGAGGGTTGACGCCGGGGAGCTGTTTTTT,TRBJ2-2,NA,TRBD2,TRBV3-1
CASSSALGGYEQYF,TGTGCCAGCAGCTCGGCCCTCGGGGGCTACGAGCAGTACTTC,TRBJ2-7,few,NA,TRBV11-2
CALRGSTGELFF,TGTGCCCTCAGGGGCAGCACCGGGGAGCTGTTTTTT,TRBJ2-2,NA,NA,TRBV11-2
CASSFRWGNGANVLTF,TGTGCCAGCAGCTTTAGGTGGGGTAATGGGGCCAACGTCCTGACTTTC,TRBJ2-6,few,NA,TRBV13
CASSGPGTSGHNEQFF,TGTGCCAGCAGTGGACCCGGGACTAGCGGACACAATGAGCAGTTCTTC,TRBJ2-1,NA,TRBD2,TRBV2